This T cell receptor (beta chain) was sequenced for a study of beta chain features in type 1 diabetes. Study in general: Analysis included 100 million to 110 million sorted cells drawn from all samples. Study-level points and caveats: Patients with type 1 diabetes showed fewer VDJ junction insertions and more deletions.

Germline V gene data show CDR1 as LGHNA and CDR2 as YSLEER. Trimming stripped 0 bases from V and 2 bases from J, with 7 bases between. This CDR3 is built from 15 residues. The study reverse transcribed the entire isolated RNA, so it sequenced expressed TCRB transcripts. Sequenced naive, central memory and regulatory T cell samples produced an average of about 3.57 million reads. Profiling relied on immunoSEQ multiplex PCR, and the TCRdb table lists in-frame clones only, not all of them. The data contain hundreds of thousands of clones, around 30% of them singletons. Turning to this clone: Its antigen remains unknown.

Sequenced sample: naive CD4+ T cells from blood. This clonotype was sampled from a man younger than 30 in good health. The chain uses TRBV4-3 and TRBJ1-4; D gene uncertain. The CDR3, as DNA: TGCGCCAGCAGCCAAGACTGGGTCACTAATGAAAAACTGTTTTTT. Residues: CASSQDWVTNEKLFF.